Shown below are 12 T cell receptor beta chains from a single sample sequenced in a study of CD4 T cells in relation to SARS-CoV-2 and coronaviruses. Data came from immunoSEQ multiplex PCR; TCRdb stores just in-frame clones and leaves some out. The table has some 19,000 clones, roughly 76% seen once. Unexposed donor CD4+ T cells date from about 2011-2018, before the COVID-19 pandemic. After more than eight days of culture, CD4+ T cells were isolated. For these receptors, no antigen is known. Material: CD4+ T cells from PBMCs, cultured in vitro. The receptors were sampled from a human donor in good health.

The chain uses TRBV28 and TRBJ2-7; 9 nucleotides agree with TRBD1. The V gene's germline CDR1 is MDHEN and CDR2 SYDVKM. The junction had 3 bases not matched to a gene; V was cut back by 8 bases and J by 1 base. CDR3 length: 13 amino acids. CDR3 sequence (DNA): TGTGCCAGCCGACAGGGGGGATCCTACGAGCAGTACTTC. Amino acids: CASRQGGSYEQYF.

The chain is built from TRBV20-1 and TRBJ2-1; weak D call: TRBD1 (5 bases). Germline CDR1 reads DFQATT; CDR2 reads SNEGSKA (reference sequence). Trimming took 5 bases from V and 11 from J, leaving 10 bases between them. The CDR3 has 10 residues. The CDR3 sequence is CSASTDKQFF. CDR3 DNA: TGCAGTGCTTCGACAGACAAGCAGTTCTTC.

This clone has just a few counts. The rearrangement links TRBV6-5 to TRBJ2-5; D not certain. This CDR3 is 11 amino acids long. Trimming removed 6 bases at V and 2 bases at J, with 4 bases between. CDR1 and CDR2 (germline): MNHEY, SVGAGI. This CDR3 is CASRTQETQYF. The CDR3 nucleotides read TGTGCCAGCAGGACACAAGAGACCCAGTACTTC.

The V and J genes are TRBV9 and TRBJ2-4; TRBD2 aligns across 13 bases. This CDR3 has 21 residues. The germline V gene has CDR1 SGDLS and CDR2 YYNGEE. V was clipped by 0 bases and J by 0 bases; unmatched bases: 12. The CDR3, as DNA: TGTGCCAGCAGCGTAGACCCCATCGGGACTAGCGGGAATCTAGCCAAAAACATTCAGTACTTC. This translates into CASSVDPIGTSGNLAKNIQYF.

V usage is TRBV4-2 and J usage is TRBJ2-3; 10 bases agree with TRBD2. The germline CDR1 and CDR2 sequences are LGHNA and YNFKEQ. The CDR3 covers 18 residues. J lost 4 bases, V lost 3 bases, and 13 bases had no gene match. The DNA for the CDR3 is TGTGCCAGCAGCCAGTCAGAGAGCGGGAGGGCCTGGGCAGATACGCAGTATTTT. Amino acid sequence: CASSQSESGRAWADTQYF.

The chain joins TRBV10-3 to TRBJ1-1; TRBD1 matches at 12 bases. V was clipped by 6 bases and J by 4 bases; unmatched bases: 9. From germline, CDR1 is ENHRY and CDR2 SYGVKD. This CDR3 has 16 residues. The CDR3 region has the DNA TGTGCCATCAGGACGGGACAGGGGGCTTTGGGCACTGAAGCTTTCTTT. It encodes CAIRTGQGALGTEAFF.

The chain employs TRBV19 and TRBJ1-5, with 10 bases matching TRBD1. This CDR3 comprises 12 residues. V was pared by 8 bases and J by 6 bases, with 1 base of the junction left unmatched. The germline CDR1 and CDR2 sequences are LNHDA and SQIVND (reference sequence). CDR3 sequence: CASRDRGQPQHF. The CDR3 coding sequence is TGTGCCAGTCGGGACAGGGGTCAGCCCCAGCATTTT.

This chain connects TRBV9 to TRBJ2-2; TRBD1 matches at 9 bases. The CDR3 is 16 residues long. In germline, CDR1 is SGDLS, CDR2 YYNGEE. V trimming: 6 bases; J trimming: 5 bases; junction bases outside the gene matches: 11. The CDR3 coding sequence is TGTGCCAGCACGATCGGGACAGGGCTATTAACCGGGGAGCTGTTTTTT. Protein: CASTIGTGLLTGELFF.

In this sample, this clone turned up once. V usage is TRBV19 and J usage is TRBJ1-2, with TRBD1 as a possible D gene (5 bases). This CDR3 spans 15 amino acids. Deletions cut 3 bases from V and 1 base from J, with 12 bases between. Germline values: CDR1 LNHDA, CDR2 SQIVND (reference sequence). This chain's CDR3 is CASSIGGVVNYGYTF. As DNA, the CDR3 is TGTGCCAGTAGTATCGGGGGAGTTGTTAACTATGGCTACACCTTC.

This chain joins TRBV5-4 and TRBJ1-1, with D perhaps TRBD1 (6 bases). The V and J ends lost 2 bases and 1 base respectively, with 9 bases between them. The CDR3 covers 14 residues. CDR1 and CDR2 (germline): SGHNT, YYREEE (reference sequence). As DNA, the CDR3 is TGTGCCAGCAGCTTCGGGGGCGAGAACACTGAAGCTTTCTTT. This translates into CASSFGGENTEAFF.

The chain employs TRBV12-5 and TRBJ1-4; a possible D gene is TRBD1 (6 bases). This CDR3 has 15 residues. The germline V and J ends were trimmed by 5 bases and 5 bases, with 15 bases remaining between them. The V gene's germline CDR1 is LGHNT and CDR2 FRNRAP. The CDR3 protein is CASGVNQGRNEKLFF. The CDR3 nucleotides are TGTGCTAGTGGTGTAAACCAGGGGCGGAATGAAAAACTGTTTTTT. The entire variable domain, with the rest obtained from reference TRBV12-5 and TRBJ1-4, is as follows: DARVTQTPRHKVTEMGQEVTMRCQPILGHNTVFWYRQTMMQGLELLAYFRNRAPLDDSGMPKDRFSAEMPDATLATLKIQPSEPRDSAVYFCASGVNQGRNEKLFFGSGTQLSVL.

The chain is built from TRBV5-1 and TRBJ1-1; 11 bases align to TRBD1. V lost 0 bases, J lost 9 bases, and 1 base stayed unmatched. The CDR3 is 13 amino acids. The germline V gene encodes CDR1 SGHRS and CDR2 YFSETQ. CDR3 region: CASSLGDRGKAFF. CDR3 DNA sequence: TGCGCCAGCAGCTTGGGGGACAGGGGGAAAGCTTTCTTT.